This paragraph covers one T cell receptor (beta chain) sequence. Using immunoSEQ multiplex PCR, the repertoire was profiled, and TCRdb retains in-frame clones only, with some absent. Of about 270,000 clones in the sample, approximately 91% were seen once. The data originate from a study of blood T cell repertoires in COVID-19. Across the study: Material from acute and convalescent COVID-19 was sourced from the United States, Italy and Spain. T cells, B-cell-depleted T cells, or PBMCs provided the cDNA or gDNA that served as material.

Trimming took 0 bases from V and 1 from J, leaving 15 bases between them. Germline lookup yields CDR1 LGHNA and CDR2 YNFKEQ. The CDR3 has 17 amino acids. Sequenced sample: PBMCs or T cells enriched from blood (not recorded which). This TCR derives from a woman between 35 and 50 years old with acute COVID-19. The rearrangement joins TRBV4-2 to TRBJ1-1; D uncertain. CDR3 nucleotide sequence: TGTGCCAGCAGCCAAGATGGGAGGGTCGTGAGGAACACTGAAGCTTTCTTT. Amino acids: CASSQDGRVVRNTEAFF.